This T cell receptor beta chain was identified in a study of blood T cell repertoires in COVID-19 (dated by TCRdb to 2018 to 2020). About the investigation overall: Samples from collaborators originated in the United States, Italy and Spain and spanned both the acute and convalescent phases of COVID-19. The prospective study material was composed of cDNA or gDNA derived from T cells, B-cell-depleted T cells, or PBMCs. The dataset comprised deeply sampled blood TCRbeta repertoires from subjects exposed to, actively infected with, or recovered from COVID-19. The repertoires were released in a freely available public database intended as a resource for research on the immune response to SARS-CoV-2. Samples came from the ongoing ImmuneRACE study (first 160 participants) plus 1,254 subjects from 6 global collaborators. Nearly every sample came with metadata listing a de-identified subject ID, COVID-19 status, age in years and sex. Where available, HLA class I and class II types were taken from metadata supplied by the sample provider and were not determined by assay-based typing. The paper's findings and limits, for the study overall: The quantity of clinical and demographic metadata differed by source and by participant and was supplied without curation.

TCRbeta CDR3 regions were amplified from genomic DNA by means of the immunoSEQ Assay, a bias-controlled multiplex PCR. The study's own analysis went as follows. Within the assay, amplification of reference gene primers was used to estimate how many nucleated cells each sample contained. Sequence reads were collapsed and filtered to measure the absolute abundance of every unique TCRbeta CDR3 rearrangement. Productive Simpson clonality was computed per sample as the square root of Simpson's diversity index over productive rearrangements. TCRdb holds this immuneACCESS table with in-frame rearrangements only. Some clones are missing; in checked studies, unresolved V genes explain under half, and the rest has no known cause. The V and J calls and clone size come from that table; D and trimming were worked out from the DNA. Within this sample are roughly 160,000 clones, with 86% of them counted one time only. The ten largest clones add up to about 0.98% of the sample.

V and J lose 4 bases and 4 bases, and a span of 11 bases separates them. The germline V gene specifies MDHEN as CDR1 and SYDVKM as CDR2. The CDR3 spans 14 residues, from the cysteine through the phenylalanine. The kept DNA is CDR3 alone, 42 bases in frame from the first base. Collaborating institutions collected whole blood in K2EDTA tubes following their own protocols. For TCRbeta analysis, collaborators shipped samples in one of three forms: frozen whole blood, isolated PBMCs, or DNA extracted from either of those sample types. A word on this clone: Its binding antigen is unknown. No base-level quality is on record; no much larger clone is a single base apart.

Material for sequencing was peripheral blood. Recombination connected TRBV28 to TRBJ1-5, with a tentative D gene TRBD1 over 6 matching bases. The sequence was collected from a man younger than 35 with acute or convalescent COVID-19. DNA sequence: TGTGCCAGCAGTTCACAGGGCTTAAATCAGCCCCAGCATTTT. Translated, it reads CASSSQGLNQPQHF.